The text below deals with one T cell receptor (beta chain). Its antigen is unknown. This sample is part of a study of cytomegalovirus exposure and HLA in healthy donors. In germline, CDR1 is SGHAT, CDR2 FQDESV (reference sequence). The CDR3 has 16 amino acids. PCR was performed using 60 Vbeta and 13 Jbeta primers. Generated by immunoSEQ multiplex PCR, the TCRdb table keeps only in-frame clones and is missing some. The top ten hold 4% of the sample, which has around 100,000 clones, 65% to 85% seen once. Study-wide findings and caveats: Follow-up analysis found HLA locus-dependent TCR association rates, highest for DRB1 and lowest for HLA-C.

This clonotype was sampled from a man aged 45-60 years in good health and CMV-seropositive. This chain uses TRBV11-1 with TRBJ2-5; D possibly corresponds to TRBD1 (5 bases). The closer fit of TRBJ2-7 to the DNA end suggests the J call may be wrong. The sequenced sample consisted of PBMCs. The CDR3 is CASSPYRTRSPYEQYF. CDR3 coding DNA: TGTGCCAGCAGCCCGTACAGGACCCGTTCGCCCTACGAGCAGTACTTC.